This TCR beta chain stems from a study of cytomegalovirus exposure and HLA in healthy donors. It was with 60 Vbeta and 13 Jbeta primers that the PCR ran. TCRdb keeps only in-frame clones here, not all; method: immunoSEQ multiplex PCR. Among about 200,000 clones listed, 80% to 85% were seen once. Germline V gene lookup returns CDR1 MNHEY and CDR2 SMNVEV (reference sequence). The length of the CDR3 is 12 residues. Trimming took off 2 bases at V and 6 bases at J, with 8 bases between the two ends. This sequence originates from a woman aged 40-49 years in good health and CMV-seronegative. The sequenced sample consisted of PBMCs. The chain couples TRBV27 to TRBJ2-7; D uncertain. Written as DNA, the CDR3 is TGTGCCAGCAGTTTACCAGGAATCGAGCAGTACTTC. Its translation is CASSLPGIEQYF.